This T cell receptor beta chain comes out of a study of CD8 T cells in Susac syndrome. Germline CDR1 is MGHDK and CDR2 is SYGVNS. V lost 6 bases to trimming and J lost 8 bases; unmatched junction nucleotides: 15. This CDR3 has 16 residues. Reverse transcription of about 0.45 to 1 ug RNA was performed with random hexamers. By means of immunoSEQ multiplex PCR, TCR beta CDR3 spanning 54 Vbeta and 13 Jbeta underwent amplification. TCRdb re-analysed the immunoSEQ multiplex PCR reads in MiXCR, keeping a single row per CDR3 protein. The repertoire holds about 47,000 distinct CDR3 sequences, 80% to 95% seen once, with around 0.38% in the top ten. TCR beta sequencing was performed on blood CD8+ and CD4+ T cells.

The chain uses TRBV25-1 and TRBJ2-1, with 8 nucleotides matching TRBD1. Sequencing was done on a sample of CD8+ T cells from PBMCs. This TCR came from a human donor in good health. The CDR3 DNA reads as TGTGCCAGCAGCATACTTCCCGGGACAGGTTTCTATGAGCAGTTCTTC. It codes for CASSILPGTGFYEQFF.